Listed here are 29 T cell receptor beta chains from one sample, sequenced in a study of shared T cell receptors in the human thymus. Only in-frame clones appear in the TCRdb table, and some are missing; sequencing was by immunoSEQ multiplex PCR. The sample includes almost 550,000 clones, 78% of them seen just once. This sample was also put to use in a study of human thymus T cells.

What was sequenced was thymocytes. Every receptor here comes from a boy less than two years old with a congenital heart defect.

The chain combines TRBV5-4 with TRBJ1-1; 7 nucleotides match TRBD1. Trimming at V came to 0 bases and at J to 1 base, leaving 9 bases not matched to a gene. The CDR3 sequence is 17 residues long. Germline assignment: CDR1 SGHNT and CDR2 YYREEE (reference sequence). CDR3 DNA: TGTGCCAGCAGCTTGGAACAGGGGTTTGGGACGAACACTGAAGCTTTCTTT. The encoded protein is CASSLEQGFGTNTEAFF.

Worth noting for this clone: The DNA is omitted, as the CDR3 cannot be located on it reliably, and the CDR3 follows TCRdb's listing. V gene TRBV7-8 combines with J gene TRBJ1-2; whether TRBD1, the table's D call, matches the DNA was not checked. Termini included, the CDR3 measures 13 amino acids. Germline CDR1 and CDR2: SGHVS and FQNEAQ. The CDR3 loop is CASSFGLGAPDTF.

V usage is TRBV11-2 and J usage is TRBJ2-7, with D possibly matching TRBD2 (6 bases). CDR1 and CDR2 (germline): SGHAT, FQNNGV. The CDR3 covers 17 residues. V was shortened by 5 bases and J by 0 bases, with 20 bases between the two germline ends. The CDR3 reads CASSRPTSPGSSYEQYF. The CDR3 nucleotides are TGTGCCAGCAGCAGGCCAACTAGCCCGGGGAGCTCCTACGAGCAGTACTTC. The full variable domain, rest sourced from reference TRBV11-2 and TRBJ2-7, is EAGVAQSPRYKIIEKRQSVAFWCNPISGHATLYWYQQILGQGPKLLIQFQNNGVVDDSQLPKDRFSAERLKGVDSTLKIQPAKLEDSAVYLCASSRPTSPGSSYEQYFGPGTRLTVT.

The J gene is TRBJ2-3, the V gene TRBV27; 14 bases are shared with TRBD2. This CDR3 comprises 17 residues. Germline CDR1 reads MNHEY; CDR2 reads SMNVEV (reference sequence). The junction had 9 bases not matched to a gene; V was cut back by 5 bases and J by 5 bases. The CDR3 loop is CASSRGLAGDFLDTQYF. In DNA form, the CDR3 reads TGTGCCAGCAGTCGGGGACTAGCGGGAGACTTTTTAGATACGCAGTATTTT.

Here the CDR3 reads CASSTGRDTDTQYF. The CDR3 nucleotides are TGTGCCAGCAGCACCGGGAGGGACACAGATACGCAGTATTTT. The chain uses TRBV9 and TRBJ2-3; 8 bases map to TRBD2. The CDR3 totals 14 residues. V lost 4 bases to trimming and J lost 2 bases; unmatched junction nucleotides: 3. CDR1 SGDLS and CDR2 YYNGEE come from the germline V gene.

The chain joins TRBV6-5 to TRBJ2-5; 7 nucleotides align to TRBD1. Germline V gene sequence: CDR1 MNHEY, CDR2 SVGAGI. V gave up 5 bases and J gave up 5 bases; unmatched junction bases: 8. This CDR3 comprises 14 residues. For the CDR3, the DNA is TGTGCCAGCAGTCCAAAACCGGGACAGGAGACCCAGTACTTC. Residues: CASSPKPGQETQYF.

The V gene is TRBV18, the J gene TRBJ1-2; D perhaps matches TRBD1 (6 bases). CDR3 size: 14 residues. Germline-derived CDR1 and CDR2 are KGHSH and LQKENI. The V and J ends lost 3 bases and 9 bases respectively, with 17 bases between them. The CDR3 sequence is CASSPSRTELRYTF. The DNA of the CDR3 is TGTGCCAGCTCACCCAGCCGGACAGAGTTACGCTACACCTTC.

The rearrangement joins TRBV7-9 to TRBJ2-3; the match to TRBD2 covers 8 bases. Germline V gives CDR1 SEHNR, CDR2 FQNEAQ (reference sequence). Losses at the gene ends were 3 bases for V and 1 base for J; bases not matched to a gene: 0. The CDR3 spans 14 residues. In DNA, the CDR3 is TGTGCCAGCAGCTTGACTAGCGGCACAGATACGCAGTATTTT. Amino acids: CASSLTSGTDTQYF.

The CDR3 bases are TGTGCCAGCAGCCCCGCCCGGTCCCGGAGGACAGATACGCAGTATTTT. This codes for CASSPARSRRTDTQYF. The V gene is TRBV5-6, the J gene TRBJ2-3; TRBD2 is a possible D gene (5 bases). The CDR3 loop spans 16 amino acids. V gave up 4 bases and J gave up 3 bases, with 18 bases separating them. Germline CDR1 and CDR2: SGHDT and YYEEEE.

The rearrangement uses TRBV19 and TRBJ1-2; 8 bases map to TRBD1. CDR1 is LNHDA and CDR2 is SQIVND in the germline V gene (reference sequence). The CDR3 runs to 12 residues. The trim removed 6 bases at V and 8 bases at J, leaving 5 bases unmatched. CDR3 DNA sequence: TGTGCCAGTAGATCGACAGGGGCCGGCTACACCTTC. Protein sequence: CASRSTGAGYTF. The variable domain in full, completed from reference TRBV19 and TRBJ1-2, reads DGGITQSPKYLFRKEGQNVTLSCEQNLNHDAMYWYRQDPGQGLRLIYYSQIVNDFQKGDIAEGYSVSREKKESFPLTVTSAQKNPTAFYLCASRSTGAGYTFGSGTRLTVV.

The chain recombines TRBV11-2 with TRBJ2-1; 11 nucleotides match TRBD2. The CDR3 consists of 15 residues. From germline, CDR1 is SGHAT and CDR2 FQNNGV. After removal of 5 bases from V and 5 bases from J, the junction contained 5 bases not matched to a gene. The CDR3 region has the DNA TGTGCCAGCAGCCCGACTAGCGGGAATAACAATGAGCAGTTCTTC. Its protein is CASSPTSGNNNEQFF.

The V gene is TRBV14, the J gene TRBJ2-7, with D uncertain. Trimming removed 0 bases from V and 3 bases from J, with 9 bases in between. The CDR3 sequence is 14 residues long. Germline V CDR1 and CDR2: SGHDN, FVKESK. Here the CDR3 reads CASSQDYRGYEQYF. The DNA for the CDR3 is TGTGCCAGCAGCCAAGATTACCGAGGCTACGAGCAGTACTTC.

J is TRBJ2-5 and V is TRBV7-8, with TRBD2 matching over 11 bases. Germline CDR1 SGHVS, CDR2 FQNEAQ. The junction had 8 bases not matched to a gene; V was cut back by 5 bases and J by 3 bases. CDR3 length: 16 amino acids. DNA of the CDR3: TGTGCCAGCAGCAATACTAGCGGGAGACAAAAAGAGACCCAGTACTTC. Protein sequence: CASSNTSGRQKETQYF.

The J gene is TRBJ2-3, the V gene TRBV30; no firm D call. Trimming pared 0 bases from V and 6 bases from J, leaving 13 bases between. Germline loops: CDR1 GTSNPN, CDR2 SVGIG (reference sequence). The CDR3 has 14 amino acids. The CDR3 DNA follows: TGTGCCTGGAGTGTAGACGGGTCTGCGGATACGCAGTATTTT. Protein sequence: CAWSVDGSADTQYF.

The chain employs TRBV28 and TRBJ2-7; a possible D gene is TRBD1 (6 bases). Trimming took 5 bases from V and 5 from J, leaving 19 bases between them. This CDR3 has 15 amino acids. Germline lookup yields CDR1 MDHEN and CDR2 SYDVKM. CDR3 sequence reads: CASSPPHRERDEQYF. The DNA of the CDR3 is TGTGCCAGCAGTCCCCCCCACAGGGAACGGGACGAGCAGTACTTC.

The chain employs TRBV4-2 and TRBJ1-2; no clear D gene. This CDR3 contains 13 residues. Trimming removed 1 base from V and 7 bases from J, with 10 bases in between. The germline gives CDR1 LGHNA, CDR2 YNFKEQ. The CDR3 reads CASSQGGKAGYTF. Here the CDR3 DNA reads TGTGCCAGCAGCCAAGGAGGTAAGGCTGGCTACACCTTC.

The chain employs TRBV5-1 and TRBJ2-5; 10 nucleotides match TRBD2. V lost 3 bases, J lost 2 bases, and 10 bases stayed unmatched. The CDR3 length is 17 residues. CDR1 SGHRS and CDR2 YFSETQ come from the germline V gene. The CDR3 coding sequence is TGCGCCAGCAGCTCTTCATCTAGCGGGAGAAGGCAAGAGACCCAGTACTTC. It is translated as CASSSSSSGRRQETQYF.

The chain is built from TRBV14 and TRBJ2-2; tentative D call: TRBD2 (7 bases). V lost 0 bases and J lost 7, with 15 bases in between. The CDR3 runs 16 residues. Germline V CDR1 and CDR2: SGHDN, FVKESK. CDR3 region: CASSQESPGGDGELFF. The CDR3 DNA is TGTGCCAGCAGCCAAGAAAGTCCGGGGGGCGACGGGGAGCTGTTTTTT.

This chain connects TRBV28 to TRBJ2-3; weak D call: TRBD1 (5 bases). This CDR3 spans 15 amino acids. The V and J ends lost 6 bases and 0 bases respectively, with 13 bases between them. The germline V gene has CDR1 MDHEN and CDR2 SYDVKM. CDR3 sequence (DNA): TGTGCCAGCAGCCGACAGATTTCTAGCACAGATACGCAGTATTTT. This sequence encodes CASSRQISSTDTQYF.

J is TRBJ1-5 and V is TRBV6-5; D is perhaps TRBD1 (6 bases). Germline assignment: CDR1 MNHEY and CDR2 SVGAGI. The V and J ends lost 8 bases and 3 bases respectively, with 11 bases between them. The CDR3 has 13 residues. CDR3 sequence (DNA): TGTGCCAGCGCGACAGGATTCAATCAGCCCCAGCATTTT. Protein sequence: CASATGFNQPQHF.

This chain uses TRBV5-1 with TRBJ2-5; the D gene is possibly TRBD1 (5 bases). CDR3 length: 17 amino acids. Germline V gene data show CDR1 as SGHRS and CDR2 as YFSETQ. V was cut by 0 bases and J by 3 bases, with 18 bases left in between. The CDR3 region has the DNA TGCGCCAGCAGCTTGGATCAAGGGGCCAACCCCAAAGAGACCCAGTACTTC. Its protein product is CASSLDQGANPKETQYF. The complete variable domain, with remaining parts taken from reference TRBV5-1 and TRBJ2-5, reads KAGVTQTPRYLIKTRGQQVTLSCSPISGHRSVSWYQQTPGQGLQFLFEYFSETQRNKGNFPGRFSGRQFSNSRSEMNVSTLELGDSALYLCASSLDQGANPKETQYFGPGTRLLVL.

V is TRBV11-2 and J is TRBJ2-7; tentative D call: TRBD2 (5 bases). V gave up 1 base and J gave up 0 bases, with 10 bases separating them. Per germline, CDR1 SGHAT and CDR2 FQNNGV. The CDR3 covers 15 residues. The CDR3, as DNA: TGTGCCAGCAGCTTAGTTAGGAGGTCCTCCTACGAGCAGTACTTC. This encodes CASSLVRRSSYEQYF. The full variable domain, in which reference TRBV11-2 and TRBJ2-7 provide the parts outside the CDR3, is EAGVAQSPRYKIIEKRQSVAFWCNPISGHATLYWYQQILGQGPKLLIQFQNNGVVDDSQLPKDRFSAERLKGVDSTLKIQPAKLEDSAVYLCASSLVRRSSYEQYFGPGTRLTVT.

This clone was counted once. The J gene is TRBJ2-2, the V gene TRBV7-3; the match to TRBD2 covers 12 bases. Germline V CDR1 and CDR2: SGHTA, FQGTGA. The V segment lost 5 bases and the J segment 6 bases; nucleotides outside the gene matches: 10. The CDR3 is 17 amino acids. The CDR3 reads CASSQTSGRVGAGELFF. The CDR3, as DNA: TGTGCCAGCAGCCAGACTAGCGGGAGAGTTGGGGCCGGGGAGCTGTTTTTT.

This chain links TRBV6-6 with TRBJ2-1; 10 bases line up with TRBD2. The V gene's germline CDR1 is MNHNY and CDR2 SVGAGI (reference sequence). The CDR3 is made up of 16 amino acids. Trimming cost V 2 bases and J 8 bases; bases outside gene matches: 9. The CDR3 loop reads CASSYPTSGFTHEQFF. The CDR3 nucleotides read TGTGCCAGCAGTTACCCGACTAGCGGGTTCACCCATGAGCAGTTCTTC.

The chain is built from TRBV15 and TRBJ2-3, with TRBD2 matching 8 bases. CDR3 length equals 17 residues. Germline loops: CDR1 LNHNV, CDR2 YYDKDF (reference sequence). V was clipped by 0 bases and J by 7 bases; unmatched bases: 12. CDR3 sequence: CATSRDLPPGLANTQYF. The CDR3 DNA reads TGTGCCACCAGCAGAGATTTGCCGCCCGGACTAGCAAATACGCAGTATTTT.

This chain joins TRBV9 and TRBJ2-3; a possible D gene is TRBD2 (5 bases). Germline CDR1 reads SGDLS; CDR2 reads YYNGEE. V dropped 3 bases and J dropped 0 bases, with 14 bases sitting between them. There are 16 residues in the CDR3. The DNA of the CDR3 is TGTGCCAGCAGCGCGAGCGGAACTTATAGCACAGATACGCAGTATTTT. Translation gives CASSASGTYSTDTQYF.

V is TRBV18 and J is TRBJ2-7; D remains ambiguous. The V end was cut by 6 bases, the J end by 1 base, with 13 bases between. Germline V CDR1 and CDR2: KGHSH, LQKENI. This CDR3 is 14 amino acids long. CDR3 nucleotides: TGTGCCAGCTCCTACCACCCCGGGTCCTACGAGCAGTACTTC. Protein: CASSYHPGSYEQYF.

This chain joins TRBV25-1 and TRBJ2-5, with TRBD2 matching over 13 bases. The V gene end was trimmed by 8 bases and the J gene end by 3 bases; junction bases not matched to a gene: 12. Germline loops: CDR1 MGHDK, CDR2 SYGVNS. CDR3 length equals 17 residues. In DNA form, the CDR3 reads TGTGCCAGCGAAGGACTAGCGGGAGATGGGGGCGAAGAGACCCAGTACTTC. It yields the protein CASEGLAGDGGEETQYF.

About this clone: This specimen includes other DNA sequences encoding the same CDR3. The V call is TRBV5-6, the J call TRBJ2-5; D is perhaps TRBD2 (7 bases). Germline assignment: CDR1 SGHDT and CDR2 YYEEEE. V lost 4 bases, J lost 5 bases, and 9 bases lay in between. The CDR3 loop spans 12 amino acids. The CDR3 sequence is CASSPGGETQYF. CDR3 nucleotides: TGTGCCAGCAGCCCGGGGGGCGAGACCCAGTACTTC.